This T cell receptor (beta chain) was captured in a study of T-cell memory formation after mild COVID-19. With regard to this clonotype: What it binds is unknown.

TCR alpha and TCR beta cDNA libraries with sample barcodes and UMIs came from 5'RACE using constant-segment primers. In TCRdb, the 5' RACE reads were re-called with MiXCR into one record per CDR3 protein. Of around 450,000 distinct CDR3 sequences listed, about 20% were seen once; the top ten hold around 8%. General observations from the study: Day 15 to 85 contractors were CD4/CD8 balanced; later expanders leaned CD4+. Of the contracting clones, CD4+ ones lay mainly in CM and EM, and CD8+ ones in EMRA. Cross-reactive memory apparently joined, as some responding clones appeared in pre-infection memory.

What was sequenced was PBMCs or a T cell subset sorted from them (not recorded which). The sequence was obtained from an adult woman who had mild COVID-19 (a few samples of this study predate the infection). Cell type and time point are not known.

CDR3 loop: CASSPQTNTEAFF. CDR3 coding DNA: TGTGCCAGCAGTCCCCAGACGAACACTGAAGCTTTCTTT. V and J are TRBV6-2 or TRBV6-3 and TRBJ1-1; D gene uncertain. The CDR3 sequence is 13 residues long. Per the germline V gene, CDR1 is MNHEY and CDR2 is SVGEGT. Deletions cut 5 bases from V and 1 base from J, with 8 bases between.